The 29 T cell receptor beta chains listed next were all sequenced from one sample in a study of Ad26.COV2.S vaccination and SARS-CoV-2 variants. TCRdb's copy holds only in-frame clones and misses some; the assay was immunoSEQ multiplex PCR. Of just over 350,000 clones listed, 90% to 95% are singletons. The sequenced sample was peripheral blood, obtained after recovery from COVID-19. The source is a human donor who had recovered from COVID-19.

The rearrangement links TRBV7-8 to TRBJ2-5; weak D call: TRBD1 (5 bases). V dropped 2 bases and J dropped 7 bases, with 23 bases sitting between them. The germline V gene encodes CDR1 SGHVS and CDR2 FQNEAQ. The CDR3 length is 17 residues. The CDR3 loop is CASSLLPTGPGQTTQYF. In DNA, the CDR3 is TGTGCCAGCAGCTTATTGCCGACCGGACCAGGGCAAACGACCCAGTACTTC.

CDR3 in amino acids: CASSSRGYPIGTTNEKLFF. The CDR3 DNA follows: TGTGCCAGCAGCTCCCGAGGCTACCCTATTGGAACAACTAATGAAAAACTGTTTTTT. The J gene is TRBJ1-4, the V gene TRBV5-6; no firm D call. V lost 3 bases and J 0 bases, leaving 21 bases between the germline ends. The CDR3 covers 19 residues. CDR1 and CDR2 (germline): SGHDT, YYEEEE.

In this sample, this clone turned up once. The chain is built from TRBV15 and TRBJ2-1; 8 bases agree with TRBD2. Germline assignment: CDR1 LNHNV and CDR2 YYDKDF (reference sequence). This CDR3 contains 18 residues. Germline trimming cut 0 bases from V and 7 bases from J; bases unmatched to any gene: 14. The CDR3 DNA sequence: TGTGCCACCAGCAGAGAACTAGCCTCGGGGGGGCCCAGGAATGAGCAGTTCTTC. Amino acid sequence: CATSRELASGGPRNEQFF.

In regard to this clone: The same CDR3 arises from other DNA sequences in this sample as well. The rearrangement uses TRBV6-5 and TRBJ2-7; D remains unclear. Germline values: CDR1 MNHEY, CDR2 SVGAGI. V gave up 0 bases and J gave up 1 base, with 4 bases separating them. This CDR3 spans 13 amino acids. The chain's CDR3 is CASSYSGSYEQYF. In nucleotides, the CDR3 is TGTGCCAGCAGTTACTCGGGGTCCTACGAGCAGTACTTC.

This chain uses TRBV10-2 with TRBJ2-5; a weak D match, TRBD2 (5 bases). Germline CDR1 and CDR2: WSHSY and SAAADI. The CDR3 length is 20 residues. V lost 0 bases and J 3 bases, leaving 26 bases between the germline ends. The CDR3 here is CASSESFVGWGEASEETQYF. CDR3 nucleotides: TGCGCCAGCAGTGAGTCGTTTGTGGGGTGGGGAGAAGCCAGCGAAGAGACCCAGTACTTC.

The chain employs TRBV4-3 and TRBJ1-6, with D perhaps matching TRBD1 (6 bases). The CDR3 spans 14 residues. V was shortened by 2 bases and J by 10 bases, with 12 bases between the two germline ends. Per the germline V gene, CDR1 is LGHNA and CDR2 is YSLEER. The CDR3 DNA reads TGCGCCAGCAGCCAATACCAGGGGAGCTCACCCCTCCACTTT. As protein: CASSQYQGSSPLHF.

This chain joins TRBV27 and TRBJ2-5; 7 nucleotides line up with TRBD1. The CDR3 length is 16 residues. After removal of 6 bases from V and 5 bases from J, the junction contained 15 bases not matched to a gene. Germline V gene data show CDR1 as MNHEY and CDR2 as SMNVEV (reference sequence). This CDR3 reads CASRTIQGVRGETQYF. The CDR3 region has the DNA TGTGCCAGCAGGACCATCCAGGGCGTCAGGGGGGAGACCCAGTACTTC.

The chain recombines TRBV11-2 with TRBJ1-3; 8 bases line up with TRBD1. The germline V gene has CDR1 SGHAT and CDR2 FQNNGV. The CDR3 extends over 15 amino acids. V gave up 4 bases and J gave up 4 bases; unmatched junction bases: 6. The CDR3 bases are TGTGCCAGCAGCTCGTTGACAGGGGTGGGAAACACCATATATTTT. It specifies CASSSLTGVGNTIYF.

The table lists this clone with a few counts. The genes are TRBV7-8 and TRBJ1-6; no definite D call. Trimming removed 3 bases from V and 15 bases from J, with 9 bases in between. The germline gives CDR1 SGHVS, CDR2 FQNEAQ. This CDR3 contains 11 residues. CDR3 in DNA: TGTGCCAGCAGCTTCGGAGCGGACCTCCACTTT. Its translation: CASSFGADLHF. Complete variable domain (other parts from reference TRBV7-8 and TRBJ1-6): GAGVSQSPRYKVAKRGQDVALRCDPISGHVSLFWYQQALGQGPEFLTYFQNEAQLDKSGLPSDRFFAERPEGSVSTLKIQRTQQEDSAVYLCASSFGADLHFGNGTRLTVT.

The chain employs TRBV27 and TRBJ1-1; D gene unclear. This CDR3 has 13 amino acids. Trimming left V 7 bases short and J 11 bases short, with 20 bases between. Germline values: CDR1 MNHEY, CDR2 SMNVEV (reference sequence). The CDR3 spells CASMADLVTGAFF. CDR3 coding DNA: TGTGCCAGCATGGCCGACTTAGTGACGGGGGCTTTCTTT.

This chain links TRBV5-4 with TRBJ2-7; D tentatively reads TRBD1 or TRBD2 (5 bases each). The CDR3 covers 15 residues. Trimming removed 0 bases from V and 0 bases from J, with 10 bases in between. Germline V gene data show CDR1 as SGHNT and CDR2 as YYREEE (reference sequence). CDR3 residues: CASSLGAGSSYEQYF. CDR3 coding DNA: TGTGCCAGCAGCTTGGGGGCAGGGAGCTCCTACGAGCAGTACTTC.

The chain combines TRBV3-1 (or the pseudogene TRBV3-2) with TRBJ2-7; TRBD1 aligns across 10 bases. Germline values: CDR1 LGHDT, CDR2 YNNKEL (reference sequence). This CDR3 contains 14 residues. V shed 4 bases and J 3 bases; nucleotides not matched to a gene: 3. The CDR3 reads CASSPGTGVYEQYF. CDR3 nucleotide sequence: TGTGCCAGCAGCCCCGGGACAGGGGTCTACGAGCAGTACTTC.

CDR3 protein: CASSLGGAANEKLFF. The CDR3 DNA reads TGTGCCAGCAGCTTGGGAGGGGCGGCTAATGAAAAACTGTTTTTT. V usage is TRBV5-4 and J usage is TRBJ1-4; tentative D call: TRBD1 (5 bases). Germline V gene data show CDR1 as SGHNT and CDR2 as YYREEE (reference sequence). V lost 0 bases and J 3 bases, leaving 9 bases between the germline ends. The CDR3 totals 15 residues.

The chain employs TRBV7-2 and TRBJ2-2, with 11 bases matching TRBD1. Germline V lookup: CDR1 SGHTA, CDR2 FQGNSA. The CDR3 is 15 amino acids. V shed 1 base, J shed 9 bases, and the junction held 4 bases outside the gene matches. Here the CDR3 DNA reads TGTGCCAGCAGCTTAGAGGGACAGGGGGTCCGGGAGCTGTTTTTT. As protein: CASSLEGQGVRELFF.

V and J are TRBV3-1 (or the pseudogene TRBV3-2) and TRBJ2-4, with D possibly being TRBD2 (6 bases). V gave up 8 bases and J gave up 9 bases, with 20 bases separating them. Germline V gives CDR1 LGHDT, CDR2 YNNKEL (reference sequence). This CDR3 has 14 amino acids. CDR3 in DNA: TGTGCCAGCGGGCCCCTGGGGGTGGAGGGCATTCAGTACTTC. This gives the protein CASGPLGVEGIQYF.

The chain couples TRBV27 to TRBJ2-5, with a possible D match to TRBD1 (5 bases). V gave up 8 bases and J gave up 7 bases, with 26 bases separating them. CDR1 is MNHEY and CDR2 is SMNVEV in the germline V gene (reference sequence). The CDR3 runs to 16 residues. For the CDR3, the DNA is TGTGCCAGCTCCGAAAAGGCAGGGCGCGCTCCAGGGACCCAGTACTTC. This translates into CASSEKAGRAPGTQYF.

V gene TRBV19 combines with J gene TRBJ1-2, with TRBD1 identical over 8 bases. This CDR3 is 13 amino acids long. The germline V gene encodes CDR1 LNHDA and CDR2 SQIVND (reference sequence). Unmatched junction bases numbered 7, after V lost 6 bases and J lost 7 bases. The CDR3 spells CASRAGGSSGYTF. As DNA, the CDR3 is TGTGCCAGTAGGGCAGGGGGCTCGTCTGGCTACACCTTC.

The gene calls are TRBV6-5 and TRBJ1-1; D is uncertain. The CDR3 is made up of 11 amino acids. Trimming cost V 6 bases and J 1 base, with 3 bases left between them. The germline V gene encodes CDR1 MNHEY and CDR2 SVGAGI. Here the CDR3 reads CASRSNTEAFF. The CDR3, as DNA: TGTGCCAGCAGGTCGAACACTGAAGCTTTCTTT.

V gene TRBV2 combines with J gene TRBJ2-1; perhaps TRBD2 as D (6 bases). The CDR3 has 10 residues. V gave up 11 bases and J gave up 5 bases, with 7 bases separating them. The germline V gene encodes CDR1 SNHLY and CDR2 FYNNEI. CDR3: CARGDNEQFF. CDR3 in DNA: TGTGCCCGCGGGGACAATGAGCAGTTCTTC.

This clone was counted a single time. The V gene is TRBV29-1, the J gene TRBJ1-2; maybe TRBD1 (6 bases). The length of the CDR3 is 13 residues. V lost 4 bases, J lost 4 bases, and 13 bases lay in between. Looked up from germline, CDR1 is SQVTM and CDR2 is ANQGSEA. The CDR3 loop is CSVGQGPGYGYTF. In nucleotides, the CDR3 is TGCAGCGTTGGTCAGGGGCCTGGCTATGGCTACACCTTC. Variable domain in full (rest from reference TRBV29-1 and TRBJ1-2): SAVISQKPSRDICQRGTSLTIQCQVDSQVTMMFWYRQQPGQSLTLIATANQGSEATYESGFVIDKFPISRPNLTFSTLTVSNMSPEDSSIYLCSVGQGPGYGYTFGSGTRLTVV.

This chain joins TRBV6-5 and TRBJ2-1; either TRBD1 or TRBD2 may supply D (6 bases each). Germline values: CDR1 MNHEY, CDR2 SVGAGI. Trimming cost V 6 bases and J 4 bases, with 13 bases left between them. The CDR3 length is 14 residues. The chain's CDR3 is CASRPRGPYNEQFF. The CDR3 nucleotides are TGTGCCAGCAGACCCCGGGGGCCATACAATGAGCAGTTCTTC.

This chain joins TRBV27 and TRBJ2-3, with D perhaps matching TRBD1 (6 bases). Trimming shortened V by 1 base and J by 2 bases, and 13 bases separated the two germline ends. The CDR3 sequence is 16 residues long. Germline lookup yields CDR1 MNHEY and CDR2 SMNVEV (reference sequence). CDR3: CASSLFNRDNTDTQYF. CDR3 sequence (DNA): TGTGCCAGCAGTTTATTTAATCGGGACAACACAGATACGCAGTATTTT.

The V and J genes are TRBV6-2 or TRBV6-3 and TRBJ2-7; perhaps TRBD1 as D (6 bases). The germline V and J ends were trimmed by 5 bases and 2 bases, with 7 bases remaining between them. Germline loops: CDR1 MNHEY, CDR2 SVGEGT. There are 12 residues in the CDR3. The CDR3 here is CASSRTAYEQYF. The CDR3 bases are TGTGCCAGCAGTCGGACAGCCTACGAGCAGTACTTC.

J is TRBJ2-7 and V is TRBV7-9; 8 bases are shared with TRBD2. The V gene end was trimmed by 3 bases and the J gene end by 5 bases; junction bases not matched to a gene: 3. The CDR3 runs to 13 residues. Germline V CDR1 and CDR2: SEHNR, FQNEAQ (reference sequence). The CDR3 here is CASSFGGGHEQYF. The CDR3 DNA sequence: TGTGCCAGCAGCTTCGGGGGGGGCCACGAGCAGTACTTC. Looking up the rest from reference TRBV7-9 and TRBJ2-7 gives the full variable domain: DTGVSQNPRHKITKRGQNVTFRCDPISEHNRLYWYRQTLGQGPEFLTYFQNEAQLEKSRLLSDRFSAERPKGSFSTLEIQRTEQGDSAMYLCASSFGGGHEQYFGPGTRLTVT.

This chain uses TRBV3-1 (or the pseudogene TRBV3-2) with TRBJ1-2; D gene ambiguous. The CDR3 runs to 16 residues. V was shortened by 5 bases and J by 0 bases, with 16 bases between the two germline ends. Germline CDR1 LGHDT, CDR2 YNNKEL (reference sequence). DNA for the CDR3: TGTGCCAGCAGCGACAATGAGGGAGCTGCTAACTATGGCTACACCTTC. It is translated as CASSDNEGAANYGYTF.

The CDR3 protein is CASSFGSLTGELFF. The CDR3 bases are TGTGCCAGCAGCTTTGGATCCCTCACCGGGGAGCTGTTTTTT. The J gene is TRBJ2-2, the V gene TRBV7-9; D uncertain. The CDR3 has 14 residues. Per germline, CDR1 SEHNR and CDR2 FQNEAQ (reference sequence). Trimming took off 3 bases at V and 4 bases at J, with 9 bases between the two ends.

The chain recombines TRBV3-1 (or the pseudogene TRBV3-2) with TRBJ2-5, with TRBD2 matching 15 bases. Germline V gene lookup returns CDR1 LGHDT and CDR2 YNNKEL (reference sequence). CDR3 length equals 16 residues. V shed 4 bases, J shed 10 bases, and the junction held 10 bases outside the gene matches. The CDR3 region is CASSLRGLAGGDDQYF. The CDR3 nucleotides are TGTGCCAGCAGCCTAAGAGGACTAGCGGGGGGGGACGACCAGTACTTC.

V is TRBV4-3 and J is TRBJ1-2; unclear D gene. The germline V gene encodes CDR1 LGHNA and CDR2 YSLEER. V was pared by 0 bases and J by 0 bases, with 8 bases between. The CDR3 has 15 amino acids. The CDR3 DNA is TGCGCCAGCAGCCAAGAGGCATCGGCTAACTATGGCTACACCTTC. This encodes CASSQEASANYGYTF.

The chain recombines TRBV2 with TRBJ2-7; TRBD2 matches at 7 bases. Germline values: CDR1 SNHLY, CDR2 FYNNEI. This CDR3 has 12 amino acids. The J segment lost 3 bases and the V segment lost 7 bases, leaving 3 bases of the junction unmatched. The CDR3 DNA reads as TGTGCCAGCACCCGGGAGGACTACGAGCAGTACTTC. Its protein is CASTREDYEQYF.